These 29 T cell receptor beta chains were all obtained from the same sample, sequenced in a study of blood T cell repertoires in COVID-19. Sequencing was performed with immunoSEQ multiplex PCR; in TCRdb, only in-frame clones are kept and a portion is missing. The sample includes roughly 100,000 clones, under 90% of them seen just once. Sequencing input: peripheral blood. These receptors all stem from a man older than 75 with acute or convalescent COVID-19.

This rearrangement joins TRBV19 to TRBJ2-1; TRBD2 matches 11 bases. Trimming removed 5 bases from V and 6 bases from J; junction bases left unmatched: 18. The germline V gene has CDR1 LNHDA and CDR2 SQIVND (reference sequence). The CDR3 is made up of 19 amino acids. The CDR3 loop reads CASSRTTSGRGGLINEQFF. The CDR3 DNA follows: TGTGCCAGTAGTCGGACCACTAGCGGGAGAGGAGGTTTAATCAATGAGCAGTTCTTC.

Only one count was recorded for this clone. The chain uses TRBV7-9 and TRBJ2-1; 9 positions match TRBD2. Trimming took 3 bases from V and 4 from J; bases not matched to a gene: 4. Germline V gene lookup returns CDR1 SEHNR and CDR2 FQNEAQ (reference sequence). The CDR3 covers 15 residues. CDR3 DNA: TGTGCCAGCAGCTTGGCTAGCGGGGCTTACAATGAGCAGTTCTTC. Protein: CASSLASGAYNEQFF.

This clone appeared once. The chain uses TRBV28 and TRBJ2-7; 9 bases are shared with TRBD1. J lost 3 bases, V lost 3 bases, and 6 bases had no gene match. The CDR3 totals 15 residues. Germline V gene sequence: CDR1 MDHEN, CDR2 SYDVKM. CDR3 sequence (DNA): TGTGCCAGCAGTTTCCCTGGGACAGGGAGCTACGAGCAGTACTTC. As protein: CASSFPGTGSYEQYF.

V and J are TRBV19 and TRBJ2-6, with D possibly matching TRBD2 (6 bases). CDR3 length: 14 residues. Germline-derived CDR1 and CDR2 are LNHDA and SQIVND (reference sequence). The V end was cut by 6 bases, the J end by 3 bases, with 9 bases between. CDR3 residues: CASRRGDGANVLTF. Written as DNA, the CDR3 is TGTGCCAGTAGGCGGGGAGATGGGGCCAACGTCCTGACTTTC.

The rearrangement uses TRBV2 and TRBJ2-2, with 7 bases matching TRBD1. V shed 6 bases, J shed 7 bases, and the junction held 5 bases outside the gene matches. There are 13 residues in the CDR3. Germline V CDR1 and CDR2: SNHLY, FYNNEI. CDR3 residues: CASRQQGHGELFF. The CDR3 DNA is TGTGCCAGCAGACAACAGGGGCACGGGGAGCTGTTTTTT.

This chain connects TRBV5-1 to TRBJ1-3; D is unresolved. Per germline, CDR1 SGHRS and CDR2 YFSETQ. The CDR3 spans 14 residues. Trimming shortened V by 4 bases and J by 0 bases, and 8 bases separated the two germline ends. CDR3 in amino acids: CASSHSNSGNTIYF. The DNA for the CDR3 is TGCGCCAGCAGCCACTCAAACTCTGGAAACACCATATATTTT.

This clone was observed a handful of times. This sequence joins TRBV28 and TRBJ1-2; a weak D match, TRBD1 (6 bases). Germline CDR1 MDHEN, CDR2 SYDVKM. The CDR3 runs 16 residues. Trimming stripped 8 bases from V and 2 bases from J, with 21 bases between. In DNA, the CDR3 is TGTGCCAGCGGGAACCCTCAGGACAGCGGAAACTATGGCTACACCTTC. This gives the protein CASGNPQDSGNYGYTF.

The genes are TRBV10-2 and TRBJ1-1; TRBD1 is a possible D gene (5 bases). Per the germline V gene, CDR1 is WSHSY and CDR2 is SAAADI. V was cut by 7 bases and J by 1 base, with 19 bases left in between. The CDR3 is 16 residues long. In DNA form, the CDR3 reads TGCGCCAGCACCGGGGGAACAAAGGGGCCGAACACTGAAGCTTTCTTT. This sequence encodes CASTGGTKGPNTEAFF.

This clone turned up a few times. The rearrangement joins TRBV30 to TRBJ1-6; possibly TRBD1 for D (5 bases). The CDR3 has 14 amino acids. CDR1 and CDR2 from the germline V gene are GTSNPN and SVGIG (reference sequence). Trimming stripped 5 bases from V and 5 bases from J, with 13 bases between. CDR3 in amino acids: CAWGTGRHNSPLHF. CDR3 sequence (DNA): TGTGCCTGGGGTACAGGTCGGCATAATTCACCCCTCCACTTT.

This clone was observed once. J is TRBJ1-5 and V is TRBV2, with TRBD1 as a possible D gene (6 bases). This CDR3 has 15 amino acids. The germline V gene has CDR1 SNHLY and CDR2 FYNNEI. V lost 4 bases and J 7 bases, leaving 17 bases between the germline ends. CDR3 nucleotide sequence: TGTGCCAGCAGTGGGAATACTTTACAGGGCCAGCCCCAGCATTTT. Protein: CASSGNTLQGQPQHF.

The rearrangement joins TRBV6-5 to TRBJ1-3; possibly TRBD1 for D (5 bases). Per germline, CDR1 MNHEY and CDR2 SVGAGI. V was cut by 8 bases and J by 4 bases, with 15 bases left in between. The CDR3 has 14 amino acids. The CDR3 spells CASAYGGRGNTIYF. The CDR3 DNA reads TGTGCCAGCGCATACGGGGGACGGGGAAACACCATATATTTT.

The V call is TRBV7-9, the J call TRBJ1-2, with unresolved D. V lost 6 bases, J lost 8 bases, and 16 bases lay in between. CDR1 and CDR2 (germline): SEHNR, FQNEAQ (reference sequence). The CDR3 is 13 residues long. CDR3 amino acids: CASSSSSAGGYTF. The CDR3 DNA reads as TGTGCCAGCAGTTCCTCATCAGCGGGCGGCTACACCTTC.

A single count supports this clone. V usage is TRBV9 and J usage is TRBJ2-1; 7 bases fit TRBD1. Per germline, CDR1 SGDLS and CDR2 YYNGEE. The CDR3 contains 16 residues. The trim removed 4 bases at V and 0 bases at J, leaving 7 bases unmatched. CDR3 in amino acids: CASSPSTGNSYNEQFF. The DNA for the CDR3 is TGTGCCAGCAGCCCTTCGACAGGGAACTCCTACAATGAGCAGTTCTTC.

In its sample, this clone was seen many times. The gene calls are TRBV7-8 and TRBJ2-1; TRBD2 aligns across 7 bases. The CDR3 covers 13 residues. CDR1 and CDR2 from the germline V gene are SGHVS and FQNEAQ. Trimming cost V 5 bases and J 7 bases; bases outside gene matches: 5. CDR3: CASSAGVRNEQFF. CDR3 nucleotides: TGTGCCAGCAGCGCGGGAGTCAGGAATGAGCAGTTCTTC.

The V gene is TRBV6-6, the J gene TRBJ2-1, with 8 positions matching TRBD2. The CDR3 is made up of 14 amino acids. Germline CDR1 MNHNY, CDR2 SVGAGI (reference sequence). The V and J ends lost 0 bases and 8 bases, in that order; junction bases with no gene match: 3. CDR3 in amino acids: CASSYSGGADEQFF. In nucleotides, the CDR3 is TGTGCCAGCAGTTACTCCGGGGGGGCGGATGAGCAGTTCTTC.

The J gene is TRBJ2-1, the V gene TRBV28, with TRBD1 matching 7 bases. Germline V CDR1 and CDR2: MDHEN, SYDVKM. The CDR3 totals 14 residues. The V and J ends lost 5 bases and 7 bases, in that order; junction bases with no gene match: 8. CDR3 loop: CASSPSLTGNEQFF. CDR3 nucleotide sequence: TGTGCCAGCAGTCCAAGCCTGACAGGGAATGAGCAGTTCTTC.

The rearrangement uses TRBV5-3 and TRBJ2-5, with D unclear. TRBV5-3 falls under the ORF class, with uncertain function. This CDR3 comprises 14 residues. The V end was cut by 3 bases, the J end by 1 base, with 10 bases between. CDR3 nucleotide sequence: TGTGCCAGAAGCTCCCGACTGATCCAAGAGACCCAGTACTTC. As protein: CARSSRLIQETQYF.

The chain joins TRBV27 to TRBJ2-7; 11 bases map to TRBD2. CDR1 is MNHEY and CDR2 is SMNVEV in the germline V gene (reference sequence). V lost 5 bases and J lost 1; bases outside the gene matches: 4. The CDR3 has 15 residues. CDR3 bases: TGTGCCAGCAGTCCCTGGACTAGCGGGTCCTACGAGCAGTACTTC. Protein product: CASSPWTSGSYEQYF.

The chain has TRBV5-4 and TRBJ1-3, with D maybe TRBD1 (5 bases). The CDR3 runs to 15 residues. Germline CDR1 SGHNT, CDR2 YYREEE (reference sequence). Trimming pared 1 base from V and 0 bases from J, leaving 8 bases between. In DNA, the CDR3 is TGTGCCAGCAGCTTGTGGGGCAGCTCTGGAAACACCATATATTTT. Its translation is CASSLWGSSGNTIYF.

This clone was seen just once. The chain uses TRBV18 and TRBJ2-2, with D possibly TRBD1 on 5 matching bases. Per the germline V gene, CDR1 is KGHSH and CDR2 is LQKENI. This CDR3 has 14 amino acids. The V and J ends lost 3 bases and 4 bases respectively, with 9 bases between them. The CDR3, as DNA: TGTGCCAGCTCACCGGACATACTCACCGGGGAGCTGTTTTTT. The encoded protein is CASSPDILTGELFF.

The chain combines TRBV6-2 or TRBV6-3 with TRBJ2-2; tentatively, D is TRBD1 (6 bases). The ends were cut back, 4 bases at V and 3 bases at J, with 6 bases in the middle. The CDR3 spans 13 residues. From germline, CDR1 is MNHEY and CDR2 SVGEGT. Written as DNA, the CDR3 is TGTGCCAGCAGTTCAGGGGACACCGGGGAGCTGTTTTTT. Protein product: CASSSGDTGELFF.

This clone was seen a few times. The CDR3, as DNA: TGCGCCAGCAGCACCGGGACAGGGTCTTTCGAAAAACTGTTTTTT. Translation gives CASSTGTGSFEKLFF. The chain links TRBV5-1 to TRBJ1-4, with TRBD1 matching 9 bases. Per germline, CDR1 SGHRS and CDR2 YFSETQ. This CDR3 region has 15 residues. V lost 4 bases to trimming and J lost 8 bases; unmatched junction nucleotides: 9.

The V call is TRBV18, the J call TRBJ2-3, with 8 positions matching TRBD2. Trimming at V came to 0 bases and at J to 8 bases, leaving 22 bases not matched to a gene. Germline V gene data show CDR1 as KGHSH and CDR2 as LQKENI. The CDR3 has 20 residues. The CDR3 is CASSPPAAGVRDVTKGTQYF. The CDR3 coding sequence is TGTGCCAGCTCACCACCGGCAGCGGGAGTTCGGGATGTTACTAAGGGTACGCAGTATTTT.

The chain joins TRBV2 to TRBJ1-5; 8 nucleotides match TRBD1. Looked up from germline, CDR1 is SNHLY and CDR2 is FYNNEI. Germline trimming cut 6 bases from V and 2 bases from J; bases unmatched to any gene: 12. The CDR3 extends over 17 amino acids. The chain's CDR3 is CASSYTGGWFGNQPQHF. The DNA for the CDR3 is TGTGCCAGCAGCTATACAGGGGGATGGTTTGGCAATCAGCCCCAGCATTTT.

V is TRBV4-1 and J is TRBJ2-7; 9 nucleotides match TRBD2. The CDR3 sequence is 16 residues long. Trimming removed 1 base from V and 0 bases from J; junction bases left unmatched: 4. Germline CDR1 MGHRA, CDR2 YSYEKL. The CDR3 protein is CASSQGLAGSSYEQYF. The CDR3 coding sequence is TGCGCCAGCAGCCAAGGTCTAGCGGGAAGCTCCTACGAGCAGTACTTC.

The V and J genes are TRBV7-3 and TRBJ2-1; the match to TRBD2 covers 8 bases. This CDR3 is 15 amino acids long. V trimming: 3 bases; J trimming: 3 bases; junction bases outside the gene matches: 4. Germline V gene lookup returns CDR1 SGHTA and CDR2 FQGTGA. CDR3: CASSFTSGNYNEQFF. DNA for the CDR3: TGTGCCAGCAGCTTCACTAGCGGCAACTACAATGAGCAGTTCTTC.

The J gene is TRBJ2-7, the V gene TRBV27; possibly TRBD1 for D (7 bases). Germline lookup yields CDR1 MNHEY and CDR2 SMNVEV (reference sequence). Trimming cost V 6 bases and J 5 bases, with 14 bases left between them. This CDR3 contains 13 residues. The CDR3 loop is CASRGGTVDEQYF. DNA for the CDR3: TGTGCCAGCAGAGGGGGGACAGTGGACGAGCAGTACTTC.

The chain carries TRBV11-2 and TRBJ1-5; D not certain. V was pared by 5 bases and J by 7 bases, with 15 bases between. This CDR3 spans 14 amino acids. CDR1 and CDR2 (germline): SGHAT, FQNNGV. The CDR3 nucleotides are TGTGCCAGCAGCCCCTTGGCCTCCAGGCAGCCCCAGCATTTT. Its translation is CASSPLASRQPQHF.

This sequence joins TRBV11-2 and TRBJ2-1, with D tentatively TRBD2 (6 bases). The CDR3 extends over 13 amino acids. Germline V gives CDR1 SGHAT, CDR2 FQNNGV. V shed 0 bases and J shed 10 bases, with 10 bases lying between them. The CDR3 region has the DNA TGTGCCAGCAGCTTAGATCTAGGACTAGAGCAGTTCTTC. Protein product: CASSLDLGLEQFF.